The present TCR beta chain was sequenced within a study of blood T cells in healthy people across ages (dated by TCRdb to about 2015). In the study overall: In model experiments, template switching captured roughly one uniquely barcoded TCR beta cDNA molecule for every two T cells. To avoid experimental bias, donors of different ages were distributed randomly across sequencing lanes. Two additional independent replicas of 1 million unique cDNA reads from the same blood draw were analyzed for two donors (one aged 18 to 29 and one aged 80 or older). Four age groups were formed from the donors: young (average roughly 15 years), middle-aged (just under 40), aged (62) and long-lived (about 80). The study measured age-related changes in TCR beta repertoire diversity using deep sequencing normalized with unique cDNA molecular identifiers. Overall study outcomes, separate from this receptor: Since profiling was done on bulk unsorted PBMCs, naive and antigen-experienced compartments could not be conclusively compared. Compared with the aged group, more naive CD4+ T cells, fewer expanded clones and increased TCR diversity were shown by the long-lived group, suggesting age selection. Total diversity estimates from one million sequenced T cells were considered lower bounds and underestimates. Observed TCR beta diversity correlated strongly with the percentage of naive T cells measured by flow cytometry. As age increased, observed TCR beta diversity per million T cells dropped in a roughly linear way, and a significant reduction was already evident by age 40. Because the CMV infection status of the donors was unknown, age-related changes in expanded clonotypes may potentially have been confounded.

This clonotype was observed a few times. Its antigen is currently not known. No clone much larger than this one lies a single base away; base qualities are absent. Receptor amplification or capture employed 5' RACE. The sequencer listed for this sample is Illumina HiSeq 2500. A second PCR of 7 to 11 cycles was run with a J-beta primer mix and a sample-barcoded 5' primer. Each TCR beta cDNA molecule received a unique molecular identifier from a template-switch 5' adaptor carrying 12 random nucleotides. Each sample yielded at least 2.5 million CDR3-containing paired-end reads. First-strand cDNA synthesis was performed from all RNA using the Mint cDNA synthesis kit, with priming by a TRBC-specific oligonucleotide. All cDNA was treated with uracil-DNA glycosylase and then went through a first 18-cycle PCR with the universal primers M1SS and BC2_uni_R. For the original study's pipeline: Normalization of each sample was performed by random selection of 1 million high-quality reads, each carrying a distinct molecular identifier. Instead of being binned into consensus sequences, reads that shared molecular identifiers were thrown out. MiTCR, set to a Q25 quality threshold and the strictest error-elimination algorithm, was used for CDR3 identification, clonotype clustering and error correction. A nonparametric unseen species model with Euler transformation was used to estimate lower-bound total TCR beta diversity. The public reads were reanalyzed by TCRdb: fastp trimming at Q25, MiXCR alignment, in-frame beta chains only. Identical CDR3 proteins give one entry, which carries the most common genes and DNA. The V and J calls come from TCRdb's annotation, not from the publication. The sample table records around 900,000 distinct CDR3 sequences; 29% of these occur just once. The ten biggest clones cover approximately 15% of the sample.

Systemically healthy Caucasian individuals from Russia, approximately 39 in total and aged roughly 6 to 95 years, were included as donors. Each donor gave 8 to 10 milliliters of peripheral blood, drawn into EDTA-treated Vacutainer tubes. Ficoll-Paque density-gradient centrifugation was used to isolate PBMCs, with at least 6.5 million obtained per sample. Total RNA was extracted from PBMCs with Trizol reagent, with at least 6 micrograms obtained per sample. For every donor, flow cytometry on a PBMC aliquot measured the percentage of naive CD45RAhigh/CD27high T cells. The CDR3 runs 13 amino acids, cysteine and phenylalanine included. Only the CDR3 DNA is retained, 39 bases long and in frame from the first base.

This chain joins TRBV21-1 to TRBJ1-2. TRBV21-1 is a pseudogene segment. Sequenced sample: blood. This clonotype originated in a woman over 75 in good health. The CDR3 region: CASSKVRLYGYTF. The bases read TGTGCCAGCAGCAAAGTCCGGTTATATGGCTACACCTTC.